This T cell receptor (beta chain) is drawn from a study of blood T cell repertoires in COVID-19. The method was immunoSEQ multiplex PCR; TCRdb's version includes in-frame clones alone and lacks a portion of them. The sample shows over 150,000 clones, about 86% of them seen only once. The ends lost 1 base at V and 7 bases at J; junction bases unmatched: 4. In germline, CDR1 is SGHVS, CDR2 FQNEAQ. This CDR3 spans 14 amino acids. The clonotype comes from a man aged 50 or older who had recovered from COVID-19. J is TRBJ2-1 and V is TRBV7-8; the match to TRBD2 covers 7 bases. The material sequenced was PBMCs or T cells enriched from blood (not recorded which). The CDR3 DNA reads TGTGCCAGCAGCTTAGTGGGGGGGGTGAATGAGCAGTTCTTC. Its translation: CASSLVGGVNEQFF.